This T cell receptor beta chain was sequenced in a study of blood T cell repertoires in COVID-19 (dated by TCRdb to about 2020). With regard to the full study: The collaborator samples originated in the United States, Italy and Spain and spanned the acute and convalescent phases of COVID-19. Samples were obtained from the ongoing ImmuneRACE study (first 160 participants) and from 950 to 1,500 subjects provided by 6 global collaborators. The material from the prospective study consisted of cDNA or gDNA derived from T cells, B-cell-depleted T cells, or PBMCs. Deeply sampled blood TCRbeta repertoires from subjects exposed to, actively infected with, or recovered from COVID-19 were included in the dataset. Sample metadata almost always included a de-identified subject ID, COVID-19 status, age in years and sex. A freely available public database, intended as a resource for researchers studying the immune response to SARS-CoV-2, is where the repertoires were released. Where available, HLA class I and class II types were taken from metadata supplied by the sample provider and were not determined by assay-based typing. Overall study results and their limits: The amount of clinical and demographic metadata varied by source and participant and was provided uncurated.

About this clone itself: Its antigen has not been determined. Nothing much larger sits one base from this clone, and base qualities are not available.

TCRbeta CDR3 regions were amplified from genomic DNA by means of the immunoSEQ Assay, a bias-controlled multiplex PCR. Under the source paper's analysis protocol: The number of nucleated cells in each sample was estimated by amplification of reference gene primers within the assay. To quantify the absolute abundance of each unique TCRbeta CDR3 rearrangement, sequence reads were collapsed and filtered. Productive Simpson clonality was computed per sample as the square root of Simpson's diversity index over productive rearrangements. In its TCRdb copy, this immuneACCESS table keeps in-frame sequences only and misses some clones. Where compared with another copy, unresolved V genes explain less than half of these, and the others have no known cause. V, J and clone size are those of that table, while D and trimming were read from the DNA. This sample has approximately 530,000 clones in its table, and roughly 91% of those were observed once. Together, the top ten hold around 7.8% of the sample.

CDR1 and CDR2, per the germline V gene, are SGHAT and FQNNGV. CDR3 length: 13 amino acids, cysteine to phenylalanine. Just CDR3 DNA is preserved here, 39 bases in frame from base 1. V is reduced by 6 bases and J by 10 bases, leaving a spacing of 18 bases between them. In Seattle, one collaborating source enrolled patients while the infection was active and tracked those patients longitudinally over the course of disease. Collaborating institutions collected whole blood in K2EDTA tubes following their own protocols. For TCRbeta analysis, collaborators shipped samples in one of three forms: frozen whole blood, isolated PBMCs, or DNA extracted from either of those sample types.

The V gene is TRBV11-2 and the J gene is TRBJ1-1, and TRBD1 may be the D gene, going by 5 matching bases. Sequencing was done on a sample of peripheral blood. This receptor was taken from a woman in her 50s with COVID-19, enrolled during active disease. The sequence in DNA is TGTGCCAGCAGTTTCGGGGGGTATTCCGGAGCTTTCTTT. It translates as CASSFGGYSGAFF.